The T cell receptor (beta chain) described here comes from a study of T-cell reconstitution after alpha-beta-depleted transplantation in children. The CDR3 has 16 residues. Germline CDR1 reads SGHAT; CDR2 reads FQNNGV. Trimming cost V 5 bases and J 3 bases, with 16 bases left between them. A TCRbeta library incorporating unique molecular identifiers was prepared. TCRdb re-analysed the PCR reads in MiXCR, keeping a single row per CDR3 protein. Altogether approximately 390,000 distinct CDR3 sequences are present, roughly a tenth being singletons, with the ten largest covering 4.5% to 7%. This clonotype has just a few counts.

The TCR sequence derives from a human donor who donated a stem cell graft to a child with acute myeloid leukemia. The specimen comprised PBMCs from the stem cell graft donor, sampled from the stem cell graft. V and J are TRBV11-2 and TRBJ1-4; a weak D match, TRBD1 (6 bases). The CDR3 reads CASSPGDLEANEKLFF. The CDR3 DNA is TGTGCCAGCAGCCCAGGGGATTTGGAGGCTAATGAAAAACTGTTTTTT.